The clone carrying this T cell receptor beta chain was observed at least ten times. One junction end disagrees with the germline gene, perhaps due to a read error. The sample is drawn from a study of T-cell reconstitution after alpha-beta-depleted transplantation in children. The CDR3 loop spans 13 amino acids. CDR1 is MGHRA and CDR2 is YSYEKL in the germline V gene. Unique molecular identifiers tagged the TCRbeta library. TCRdb ran MiXCR on the PCR reads and lists one entry per CDR3 protein. The data show 500,000 to 600,000 distinct CDR3 sequences, 15% to 20% seen once. The chain links TRBV4-1 to TRBJ2-7, with TRBD2 as a possible D gene (5 bases). The sequenced sample was PBMCs from the stem cell graft donor, obtained from the stem cell graft. The TCR comes from a human donor who donated a stem cell graft to a child with acute lymphoblastic leukemia. The CDR3 loop is CASSQDSSYEQYF. In nucleotides, the CDR3 is TGTGCCAGCAGTCAGGACTCCTCCTACGAGCAGTACTTC.